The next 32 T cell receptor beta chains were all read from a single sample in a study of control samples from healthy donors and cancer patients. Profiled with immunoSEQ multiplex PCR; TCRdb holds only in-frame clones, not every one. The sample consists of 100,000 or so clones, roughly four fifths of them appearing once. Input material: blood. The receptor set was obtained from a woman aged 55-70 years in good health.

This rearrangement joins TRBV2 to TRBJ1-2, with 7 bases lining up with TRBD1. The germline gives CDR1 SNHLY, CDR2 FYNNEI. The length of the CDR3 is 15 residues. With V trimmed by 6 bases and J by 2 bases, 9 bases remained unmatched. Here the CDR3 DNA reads TGTGCCAGCAGGCCCGGACAGGCGAAAAACTATGGCTACACCTTC. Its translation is CASRPGQAKNYGYTF.

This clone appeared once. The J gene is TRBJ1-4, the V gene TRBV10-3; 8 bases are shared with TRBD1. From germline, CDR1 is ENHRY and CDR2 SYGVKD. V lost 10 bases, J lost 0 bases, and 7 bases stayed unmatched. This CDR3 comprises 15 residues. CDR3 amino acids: CATRGQDSTNEKLFF. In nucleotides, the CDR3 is TGTGCCACTAGGGGACAGGACTCAACTAATGAAAAACTGTTTTTT.

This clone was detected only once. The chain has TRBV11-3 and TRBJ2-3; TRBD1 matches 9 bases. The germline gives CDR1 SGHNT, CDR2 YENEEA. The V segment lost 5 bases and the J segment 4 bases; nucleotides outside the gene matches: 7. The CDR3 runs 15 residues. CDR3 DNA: TGTGCCAGCAGCCTGACAGGGGGACGAGCAGATACGCAGTATTTT. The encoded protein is CASSLTGGRADTQYF.

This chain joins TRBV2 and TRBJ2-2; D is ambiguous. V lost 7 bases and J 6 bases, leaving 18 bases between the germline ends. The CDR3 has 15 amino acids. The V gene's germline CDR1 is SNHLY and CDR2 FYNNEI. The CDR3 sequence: CASNDGKVSPGELFF. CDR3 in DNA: TGTGCCAGCAACGATGGGAAGGTGTCCCCCGGGGAGCTGTTTTTT.

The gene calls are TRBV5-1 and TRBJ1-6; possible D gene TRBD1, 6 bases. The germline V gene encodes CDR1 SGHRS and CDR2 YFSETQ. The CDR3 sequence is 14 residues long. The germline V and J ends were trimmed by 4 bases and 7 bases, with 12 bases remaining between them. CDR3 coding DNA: TGCGCCAGCAGCATAGGAGGGGGAAATTCACCCCTCCACTTT. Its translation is CASSIGGGNSPLHF.

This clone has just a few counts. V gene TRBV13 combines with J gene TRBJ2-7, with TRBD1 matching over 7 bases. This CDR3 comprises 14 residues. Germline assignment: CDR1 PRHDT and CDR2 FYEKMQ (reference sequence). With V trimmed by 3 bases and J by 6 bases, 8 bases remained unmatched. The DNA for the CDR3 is TGTGCCAGCAGCTTCGGACAGGAGATCGGCGAGCAGTACTTC. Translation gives CASSFGQEIGEQYF.

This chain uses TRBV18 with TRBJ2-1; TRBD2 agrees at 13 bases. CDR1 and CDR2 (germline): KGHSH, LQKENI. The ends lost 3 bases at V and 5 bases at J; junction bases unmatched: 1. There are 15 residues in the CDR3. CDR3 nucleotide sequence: TGTGCCAGCTCACCCGGACTAGCGGGAGACAATGAGCAGTTCTTC. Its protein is CASSPGLAGDNEQFF. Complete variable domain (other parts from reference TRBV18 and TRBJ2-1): NAGVMQNPRHLVRRRGQEARLRCSPMKGHSHVYWYRQLPEEGLKFMVYLQKENIIDESGMPKERFSAEFPKEGPSILRIQQVVRGDSAAYFCASSPGLAGDNEQFFGPGTRLTVL.

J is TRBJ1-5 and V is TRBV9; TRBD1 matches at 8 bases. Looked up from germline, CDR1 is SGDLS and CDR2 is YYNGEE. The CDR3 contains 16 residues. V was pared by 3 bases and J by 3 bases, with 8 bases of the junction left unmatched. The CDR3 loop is CASSATGEWVNQPQHF. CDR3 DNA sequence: TGTGCCAGCAGCGCGACAGGGGAATGGGTCAATCAGCCCCAGCATTTT.

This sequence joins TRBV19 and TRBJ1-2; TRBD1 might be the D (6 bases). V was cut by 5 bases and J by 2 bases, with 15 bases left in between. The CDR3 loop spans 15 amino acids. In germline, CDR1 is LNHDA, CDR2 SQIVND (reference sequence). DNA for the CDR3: TGTGCCAGTAGTCCAAGGGGGGATGGCAACTATGGCTACACCTTC. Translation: CASSPRGDGNYGYTF.

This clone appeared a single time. The CDR3, as DNA: TGTGCCAGCAGTACTAGGGTTGGTGAAAAACTGTTTTTT. Translating it yields CASSTRVGEKLFF. V and J are TRBV6-5 and TRBJ1-4; D gene ambiguous. Germline loops: CDR1 MNHEY, CDR2 SVGAGI. V dropped 5 bases and J dropped 7 bases, with 11 bases sitting between them. The CDR3 contains 13 residues.

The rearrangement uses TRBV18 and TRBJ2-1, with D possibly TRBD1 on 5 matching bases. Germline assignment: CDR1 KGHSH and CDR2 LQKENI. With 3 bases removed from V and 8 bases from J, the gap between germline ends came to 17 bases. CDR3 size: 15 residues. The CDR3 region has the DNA TGTGCCAGCTCACCTCCGGACCAGGGATTCTATGAGCAGTTCTTC. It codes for CASSPPDQGFYEQFF.

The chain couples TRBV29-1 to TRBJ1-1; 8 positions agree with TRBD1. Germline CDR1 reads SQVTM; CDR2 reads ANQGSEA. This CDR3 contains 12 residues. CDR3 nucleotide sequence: TGCAGGACCGAGGACAGGGACACTGAAGCTTTCTTT. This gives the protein CRTEDRDTEAFF.

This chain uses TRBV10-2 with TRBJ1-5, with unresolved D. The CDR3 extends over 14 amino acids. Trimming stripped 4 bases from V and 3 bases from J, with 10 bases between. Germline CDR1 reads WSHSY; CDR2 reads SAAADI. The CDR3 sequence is CASSGEGTNQPQHF. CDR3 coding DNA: TGCGCCAGCAGTGGGGAGGGTACCAATCAGCCCCAGCATTTT.

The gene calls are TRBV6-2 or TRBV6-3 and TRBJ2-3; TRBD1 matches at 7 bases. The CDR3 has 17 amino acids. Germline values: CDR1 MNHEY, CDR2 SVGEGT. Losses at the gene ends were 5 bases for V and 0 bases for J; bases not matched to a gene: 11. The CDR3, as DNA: TGTGCCAGCAGTACCCCTATCGGACAGGCTAGCACAGATACGCAGTATTTT. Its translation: CASSTPIGQASTDTQYF.

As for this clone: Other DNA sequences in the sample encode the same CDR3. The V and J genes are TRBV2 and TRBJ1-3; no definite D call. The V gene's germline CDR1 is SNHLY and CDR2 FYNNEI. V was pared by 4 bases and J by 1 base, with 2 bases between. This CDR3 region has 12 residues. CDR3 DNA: TGTGCCAGCAGTGGATCTGGAAACACCATATATTTT. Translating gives CASSGSGNTIYF.

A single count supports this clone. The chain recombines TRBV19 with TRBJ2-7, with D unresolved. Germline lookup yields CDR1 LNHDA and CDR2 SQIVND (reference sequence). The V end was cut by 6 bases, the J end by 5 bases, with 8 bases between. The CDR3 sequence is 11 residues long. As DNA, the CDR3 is TGTGCCAGTAGCGTAGCTGACGAGCAGTACTTC. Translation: CASSVADEQYF.

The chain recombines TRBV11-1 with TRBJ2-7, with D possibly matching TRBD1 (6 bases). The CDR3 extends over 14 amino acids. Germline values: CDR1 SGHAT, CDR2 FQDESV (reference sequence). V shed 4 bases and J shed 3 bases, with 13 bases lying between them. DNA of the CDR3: TGTGCCAGCAGCTCCAGGGACAATGGCTACGAGCAGTACTTC. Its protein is CASSSRDNGYEQYF.

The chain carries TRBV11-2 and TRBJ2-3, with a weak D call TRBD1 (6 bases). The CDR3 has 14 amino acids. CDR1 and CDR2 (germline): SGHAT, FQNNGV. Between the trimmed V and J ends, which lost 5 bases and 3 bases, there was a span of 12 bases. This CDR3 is CASSEQGITDTQYF. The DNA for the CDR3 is TGTGCCAGCAGCGAGCAGGGGATAACAGATACGCAGTATTTT. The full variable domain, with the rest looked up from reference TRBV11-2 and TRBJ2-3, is EAGVAQSPRYKIIEKRQSVAFWCNPISGHATLYWYQQILGQGPKLLIQFQNNGVVDDSQLPKDRFSAERLKGVDSTLKIQPAKLEDSAVYLCASSEQGITDTQYFGPGTRLTVL.

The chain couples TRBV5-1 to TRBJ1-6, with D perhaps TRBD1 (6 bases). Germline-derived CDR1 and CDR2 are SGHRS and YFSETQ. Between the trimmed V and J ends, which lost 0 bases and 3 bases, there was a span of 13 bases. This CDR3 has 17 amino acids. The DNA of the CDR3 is TGCGCCAGCAGCTTGGGGACAGAGGGGAACTATAATTCACCCCTCCACTTT. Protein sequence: CASSLGTEGNYNSPLHF.

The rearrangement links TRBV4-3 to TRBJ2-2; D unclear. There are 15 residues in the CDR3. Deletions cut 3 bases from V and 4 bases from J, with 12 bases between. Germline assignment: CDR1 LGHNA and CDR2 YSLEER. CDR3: CASSQEPTGTGELFF. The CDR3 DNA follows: TGCGCCAGCAGCCAGGAACCGACGGGCACCGGGGAGCTGTTTTTT.

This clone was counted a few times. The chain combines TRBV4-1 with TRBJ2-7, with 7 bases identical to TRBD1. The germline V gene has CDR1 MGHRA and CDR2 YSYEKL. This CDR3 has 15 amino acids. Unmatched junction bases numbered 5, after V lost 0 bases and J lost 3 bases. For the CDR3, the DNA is TGCGCCAGCAGCCAAGAACACAGGGGAGTCTACGAGCAGTACTTC. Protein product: CASSQEHRGVYEQYF.

For the CDR3, the DNA is TGTGCCAGCCGACCGGGACAGCATAACAATGAGCAGTTCTTC. Its protein is CASRPGQHNNEQFF. The chain employs TRBV28 and TRBJ2-1, with 7 positions matching TRBD1. This CDR3 contains 14 residues. With V trimmed by 8 bases and J by 5 bases, 9 bases remained unmatched. CDR1 and CDR2 (germline): MDHEN, SYDVKM.

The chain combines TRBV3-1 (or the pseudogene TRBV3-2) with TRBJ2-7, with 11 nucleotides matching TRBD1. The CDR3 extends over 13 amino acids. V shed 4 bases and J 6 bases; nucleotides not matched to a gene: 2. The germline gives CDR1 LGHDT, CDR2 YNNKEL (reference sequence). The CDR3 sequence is CASSLGTGGEQYF. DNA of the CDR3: TGTGCCAGCAGCCTTGGGACAGGGGGCGAGCAGTACTTC.

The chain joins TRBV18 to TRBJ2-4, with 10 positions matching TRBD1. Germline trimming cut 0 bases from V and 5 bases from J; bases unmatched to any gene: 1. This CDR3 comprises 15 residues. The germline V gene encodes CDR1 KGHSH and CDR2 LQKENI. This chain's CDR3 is CASSPPGQGQNIQYF. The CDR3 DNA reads TGTGCCAGCTCACCACCGGGACAGGGGCAAAACATTCAGTACTTC.

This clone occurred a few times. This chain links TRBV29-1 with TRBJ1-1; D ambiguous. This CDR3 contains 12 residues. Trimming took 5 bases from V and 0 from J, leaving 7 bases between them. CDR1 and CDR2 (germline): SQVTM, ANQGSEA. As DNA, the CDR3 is TGCAGCGTTTTTACAATGAACACTGAAGCTTTCTTT. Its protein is CSVFTMNTEAFF.

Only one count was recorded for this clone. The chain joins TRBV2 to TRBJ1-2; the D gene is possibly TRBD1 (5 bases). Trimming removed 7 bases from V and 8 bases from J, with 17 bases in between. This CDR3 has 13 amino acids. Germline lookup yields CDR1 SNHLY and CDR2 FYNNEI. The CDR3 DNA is TGTGCCAGCACGGGGCAGGGAGGTTACGGCTACACCTTC. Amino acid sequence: CASTGQGGYGYTF.

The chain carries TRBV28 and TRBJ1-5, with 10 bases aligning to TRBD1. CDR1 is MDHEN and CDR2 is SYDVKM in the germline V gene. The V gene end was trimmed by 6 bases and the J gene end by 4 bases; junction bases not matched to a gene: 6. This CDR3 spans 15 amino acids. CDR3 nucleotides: TGTGCCAGCAGGTTTCCGGGACAGGGGAATCAGCCCCAGCATTTT. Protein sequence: CASRFPGQGNQPQHF.

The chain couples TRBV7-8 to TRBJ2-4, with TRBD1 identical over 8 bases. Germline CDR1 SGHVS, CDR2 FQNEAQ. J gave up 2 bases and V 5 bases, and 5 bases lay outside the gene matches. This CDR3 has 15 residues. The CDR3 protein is CASSDRGGTKNIQYF. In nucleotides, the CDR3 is TGTGCCAGCAGCGACAGGGGCGGGACCAAAAACATTCAGTACTTC.

The CDR3 DNA reads as TGTGCCAGCAGCCAAGAAAGCTGGGAGCGGGGGGGCACTCGTGAGCAGTTCTTC. Its translation: CASSQESWERGGTREQFF. V usage is TRBV4-2 and J usage is TRBJ2-1; 10 bases fit TRBD2. Germline V lookup: CDR1 LGHNA, CDR2 YNFKEQ. V shed 0 bases, J shed 9 bases, and the junction held 14 bases outside the gene matches. The CDR3 spans 18 residues.

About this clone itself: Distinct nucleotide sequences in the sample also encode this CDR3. The CDR3 nucleotides read TGTGCCAGTAGTATTCTGACAGGGGGACAAGAGACCCAGTACTTC. Protein: CASSILTGGQETQYF. The gene calls are TRBV19 and TRBJ2-5; 9 bases align to TRBD1. V was clipped by 3 bases and J by 2 bases; unmatched bases: 4. In germline, CDR1 is LNHDA, CDR2 SQIVND (reference sequence). The CDR3 is 15 residues long.

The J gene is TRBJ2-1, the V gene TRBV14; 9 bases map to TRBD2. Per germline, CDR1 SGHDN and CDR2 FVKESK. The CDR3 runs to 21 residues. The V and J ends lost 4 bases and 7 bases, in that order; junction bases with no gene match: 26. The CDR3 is CASSPPAAQFSSGARRNEQFF. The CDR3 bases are TGTGCCAGCAGCCCCCCCGCGGCTCAATTTTCTAGCGGGGCCCGACGAAATGAGCAGTTCTTC.

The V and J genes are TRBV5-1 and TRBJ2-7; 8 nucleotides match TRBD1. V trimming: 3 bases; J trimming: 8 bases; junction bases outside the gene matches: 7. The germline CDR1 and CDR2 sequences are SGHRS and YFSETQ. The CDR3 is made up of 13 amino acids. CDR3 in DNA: TGCGCCAGCAGCTCTCCCCAGGGGGCGAAGCAGTACTTC. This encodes CASSSPQGAKQYF.